A selection of T cell receptor beta chains follows, all from one sample in a study of blood T cell repertoires in COVID-19. Clones were sequenced by immunoSEQ multiplex PCR, and TCRdb holds only the in-frame ones, with some missing. The sample holds roughly 410,000 clones, 87% seen once. The sequenced sample was peripheral blood. These receptors all stem from a woman aged 55-69 years with COVID-19, enrolled during active disease. The CDR3 runs from the conserved cysteine through the conserved F or W. The order of the fields is V gene, J gene, clone size, D gene, CDR3 protein, CDR3 DNA. D genes are given only for firm matches. The size entry is marked missing in some rows and otherwise reads once, few, many or a size class.

V: TRBV27; J: TRBJ2-7; size: .; D: TRBD1; CDR3: CASSSMGQGRNEQYF; DNA: TGTGCCAGCAGTTCAATGGGACAGGGGAGGAACGAGCAGTACTTC
V: TRBV5-5; J: TRBJ2-5; size: .; D: .; CDR3: CASSLGAAALQETQYF; DNA: TGTGCCAGCAGCTTGGGTGCGGCAGCGTTACAAGAGACCCAGTACTTC
V: TRBV4-1; J: TRBJ2-6; size: .; D: TRBD1; CDR3: CASGKDRGNSGANVLTF; DNA: TGCGCCAGCGGGAAGGACAGGGGGAACTCTGGGGCCAACGTCCTGACTTTC
V: TRBV19; J: TRBJ2-6; size: .; D: .; CDR3: CASSIVSAGANVLTF; DNA: TGTGCCAGTAGTATAGTCAGTGCTGGGGCCAACGTCCTGACTTTC
V: TRBV5-5; J: TRBJ1-1; size: .; D: .; CDR3: CASIGGAVDTEAFF; DNA: TGTGCCAGCATTGGGGGGGCGGTGGACACTGAAGCTTTCTTT
V: TRBV5-1; J: TRBJ1-1; size: .; D: .; CDR3: CASSSQGLTEAFF; DNA: TGCGCCAGCAGCTCTCAGGGGCTCACTGAAGCTTTCTTT
V: TRBV2; J: TRBJ1-6; size: .; D: TRBD1; CDR3: CASSVRDSFNSPLHF; DNA: TGTGCCAGCAGTGTTCGGGACAGTTTCAATTCACCCCTCCACTTT
V: TRBV5-1; J: TRBJ2-3; size: .; D: .; CDR3: CASSLAIGGGGDTQYF; DNA: TGCGCCAGCAGCTTGGCCATCGGGGGAGGGGGAGATACGCAGTATTTT
V: TRBV2; J: TRBJ2-7; size: .; D: TRBD1; CDR3: CASIRTGTSYEQYF; DNA: TGTGCCAGCATTAGGACAGGGACGAGCTACGAGCAGTACTTC
V: TRBV29-1; J: TRBJ1-2; size: .; D: TRBD1; CDR3: CSLRQGGGYTF; DNA: TGCAGCCTCCGACAGGGGGGGGGCTACACCTTC
V: TRBV7-8; J: TRBJ1-2; size: .; D: .; CDR3: CASSPTFGGGLANYGYTF; DNA: TGTGCCAGCAGCCCGACCTTTGGCGGCGGACTAGCTAACTATGGCTACACCTTC
V: TRBV4-1; J: TRBJ2-2; size: .; D: TRBD2; CDR3: CASSQLAGGIGISGTGELFF; DNA: TGCGCCAGCAGCCAGCTAGCGGGGGGCATCGGAATCTCGGGCACCGGGGAGCTGTTTTTT
V: TRBV5-1; J: TRBJ2-7; size: .; D: TRBD1; CDR3: CASSATGSPYEQYF; DNA: TGCGCCAGCAGCGCGACAGGGTCCCCCTACGAGCAGTACTTC
V: TRBV25-1; J: TRBJ2-5; size: .; D: .; CDR3: CASSELGGAGQTQYF; DNA: TGTGCCAGCAGTGAATTAGGAGGGGCCGGGCAGACCCAGTACTTC
V: TRBV7-9; J: TRBJ1-4; size: .; D: .; CDR3: CASSSGIEKLFF; DNA: TGTGCCAGCAGCTCGGGGATTGAAAAACTGTTTTTT
V: TRBV11-2; J: TRBJ2-7; size: .; D: .; CDR3: CASSSFPGTYEQYF; DNA: TGTGCCAGCAGCTCCTTTCCGGGTACCTACGAGCAGTACTTC
V: TRBV3-1/TRBV3-2; J: TRBJ2-5; size: .; D: TRBD2; CDR3: CASSRRNSGGGETQYF; DNA: TGTGCCAGCAGCCGGCGGAATAGCGGGGGGGGAGAGACCCAGTACTTC
V: TRBV9; J: TRBJ2-5; size: .; D: .; CDR3: CASSPGGQETQYF; DNA: TGTGCCAGCAGCCCCGGGGGCCAAGAGACCCAGTACTTC
V: TRBV13; J: TRBJ1-2; size: .; D: .; CDR3: CASTPGPHGYTF; DNA: TGTGCCAGCACCCCAGGGCCTCATGGCTACACCTTC
V: TRBV6-5; J: TRBJ1-6; size: many; D: TRBD1; CDR3: CASSYGGQGYSPLHF; DNA: TGTGCCAGCAGTTACGGGGGACAGGGTTATTCACCCCTCCACTTT
V: TRBV10-3; J: TRBJ1-5; size: .; D: .; CDR3: CAISGTDKNQPQHF; DNA: TGTGCCATCAGTGGGACAGATAAGAATCAGCCCCAGCATTTT
V: TRBV28; J: TRBJ2-1; size: .; D: .; CDR3: CASSPGRYEQFF; DNA: TGTGCCAGCAGCCCAGGGCGGTACGAGCAGTTCTTC
V: TRBV27; J: TRBJ1-2; size: .; D: .; CDR3: CASREAGRSYGYTF; DNA: TGTGCCAGCAGAGAGGCAGGGAGGAGCTATGGCTACACCTTC
V: TRBV5-1; J: TRBJ1-2; size: .; D: .; CDR3: CASSSGGRRYGYTF; DNA: TGCGCCAGCAGCTCGGGGGGCCGCCGCTATGGCTACACCTTC
V: TRBV19; J: TRBJ2-7; size: .; D: .; CDR3: CASSIYGFTYEQYF; DNA: TGTGCCAGTAGTATCTACGGTTTTACCTACGAGCAGTACTTC
V: TRBV4-2; J: TRBJ1-5; size: .; D: TRBD1; CDR3: CASSQEGTAYSNQPQHF; DNA: TGTGCCAGCAGCCAAGAGGGGACAGCCTATAGCAATCAGCCCCAGCATTTT
V: TRBV3-1/TRBV3-2; J: TRBJ2-3; size: .; D: .; CDR3: CASSQDTEGTDTQYF; DNA: TGTGCCAGCAGCCAAGACACTGAGGGAACAGATACGCAGTATTTT
V: TRBV5-4; J: TRBJ1-2; size: .; D: .; CDR3: CASSLFSGTNYGYTF; DNA: TGTGCCAGCAGCTTGTTTTCAGGAACTAACTATGGCTACACCTTC
V: TRBV6-5; J: TRBJ2-3; size: .; D: TRBD2; CDR3: CASSPLAGSTDTQYF; DNA: TGTGCCAGCAGTCCCCTAGCGGGGAGCACAGATACGCAGTATTTT
V: TRBV29-1; J: TRBJ2-1; size: .; D: .; CDR3: CSVAGAGSYNEQFF; DNA: TGCAGCGTTGCGGGAGCCGGCTCCTACAATGAGCAGTTCTTC
V: TRBV7-2; J: TRBJ2-1; size: .; D: TRBD2; CDR3: CASSLRGVPYNEQFF; DNA: TGTGCCAGCAGCTTGCGGGGGGTACCTTACAATGAGCAGTTCTTC
V: TRBV28; J: TRBJ2-1; size: .; D: TRBD2; CDR3: CASSLTSGSLDEQFF; DNA: TGTGCCAGCAGTCTGACTAGCGGGTCACTCGACGAGCAGTTCTTC
V: TRBV7-2; J: TRBJ1-6; size: once; D: .; CDR3: CASSLGTFSPLHF; DNA: TGTGCCAGCAGCTTAGGTACTTTTTCACCCCTCCACTTT
V: TRBV29-1; J: TRBJ1-1; size: .; D: .; CDR3: CSAKSGMNTEAFF; DNA: TGCAGCGCCAAGTCAGGGATGAACACTGAAGCTTTCTTT
V: TRBV28; J: TRBJ1-5; size: .; D: .; CDR3: CASIGGVGWPQHF; DNA: TGTGCCAGTATTGGGGGGGTAGGATGGCCCCAGCATTTT
V: TRBV6-1; J: TRBJ2-1; size: .; D: TRBD2; CDR3: CASSGQMGLALSEQFF; DNA: TGTGCCAGCAGTGGTCAAATGGGACTAGCTTTGAGTGAGCAGTTCTTC
V: TRBV7-8; J: TRBJ2-5; size: .; D: .; CDR3: CASSLATTRGQYF; DNA: TGTGCCAGCAGCTTAGCGACTACCAGAGGCCAGTACTTC
V: TRBV6-5; J: TRBJ1-1; size: .; D: .; CDR3: CASSSLGPLNTEAFF; DNA: TGTGCCAGCAGTTCCCTGGGCCCTTTGAACACTGAAGCTTTCTTT
V: TRBV5-5; J: TRBJ2-4; size: .; D: TRBD1; CDR3: CASSDRVKNIQYF; DNA: TGTGCCAGCAGCGACAGGGTCAAAAACATTCAGTACTTC
V: TRBV2; J: TRBJ2-7; size: .; D: TRBD1; CDR3: CASTRDRIYEQYF; DNA: TGTGCCAGCACCAGGGACAGGATTTACGAGCAGTACTTC
V: TRBV9; J: TRBJ2-1; size: once; D: TRBD2; CDR3: CASSVALAGGSGDEQFF; DNA: TGTGCCAGCAGCGTAGCCCTAGCGGGGGGCTCGGGGGATGAGCAGTTCTTC
V: TRBV5-1; J: TRBJ1-6; size: .; D: .; CDR3: CASSLVSKQGLGSPLHF; DNA: TGCGCCAGCAGCTTGGTGTCCAAACAGGGTCTTGGTTCACCCCTCCACTTT
V: TRBV6-5; J: TRBJ1-3; size: few; D: TRBD1; CDR3: CASSYYPRSSGTGEYF; DNA: TGTGCCAGCAGTTACTACCCTCGATCCTCCGGGACAGGGGAATATTTT
V: TRBV5-1; J: TRBJ2-7; size: .; D: TRBD1; CDR3: CASSSRQGGSSYEQYF; DNA: TGCGCCAGCAGCTCAAGACAGGGGGGTAGCTCCTACGAGCAGTACTTC